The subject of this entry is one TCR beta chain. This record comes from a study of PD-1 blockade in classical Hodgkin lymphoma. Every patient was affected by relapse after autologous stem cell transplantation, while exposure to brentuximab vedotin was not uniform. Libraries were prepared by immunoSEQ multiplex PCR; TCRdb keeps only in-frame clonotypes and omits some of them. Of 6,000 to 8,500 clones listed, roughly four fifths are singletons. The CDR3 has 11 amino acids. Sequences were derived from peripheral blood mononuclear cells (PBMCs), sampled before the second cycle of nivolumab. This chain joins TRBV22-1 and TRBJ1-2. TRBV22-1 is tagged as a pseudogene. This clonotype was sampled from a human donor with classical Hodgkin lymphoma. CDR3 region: CPARKTYGYTF. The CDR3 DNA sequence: TGTCCAGCGAGAAAGACCTATGGCTACACCTTC.